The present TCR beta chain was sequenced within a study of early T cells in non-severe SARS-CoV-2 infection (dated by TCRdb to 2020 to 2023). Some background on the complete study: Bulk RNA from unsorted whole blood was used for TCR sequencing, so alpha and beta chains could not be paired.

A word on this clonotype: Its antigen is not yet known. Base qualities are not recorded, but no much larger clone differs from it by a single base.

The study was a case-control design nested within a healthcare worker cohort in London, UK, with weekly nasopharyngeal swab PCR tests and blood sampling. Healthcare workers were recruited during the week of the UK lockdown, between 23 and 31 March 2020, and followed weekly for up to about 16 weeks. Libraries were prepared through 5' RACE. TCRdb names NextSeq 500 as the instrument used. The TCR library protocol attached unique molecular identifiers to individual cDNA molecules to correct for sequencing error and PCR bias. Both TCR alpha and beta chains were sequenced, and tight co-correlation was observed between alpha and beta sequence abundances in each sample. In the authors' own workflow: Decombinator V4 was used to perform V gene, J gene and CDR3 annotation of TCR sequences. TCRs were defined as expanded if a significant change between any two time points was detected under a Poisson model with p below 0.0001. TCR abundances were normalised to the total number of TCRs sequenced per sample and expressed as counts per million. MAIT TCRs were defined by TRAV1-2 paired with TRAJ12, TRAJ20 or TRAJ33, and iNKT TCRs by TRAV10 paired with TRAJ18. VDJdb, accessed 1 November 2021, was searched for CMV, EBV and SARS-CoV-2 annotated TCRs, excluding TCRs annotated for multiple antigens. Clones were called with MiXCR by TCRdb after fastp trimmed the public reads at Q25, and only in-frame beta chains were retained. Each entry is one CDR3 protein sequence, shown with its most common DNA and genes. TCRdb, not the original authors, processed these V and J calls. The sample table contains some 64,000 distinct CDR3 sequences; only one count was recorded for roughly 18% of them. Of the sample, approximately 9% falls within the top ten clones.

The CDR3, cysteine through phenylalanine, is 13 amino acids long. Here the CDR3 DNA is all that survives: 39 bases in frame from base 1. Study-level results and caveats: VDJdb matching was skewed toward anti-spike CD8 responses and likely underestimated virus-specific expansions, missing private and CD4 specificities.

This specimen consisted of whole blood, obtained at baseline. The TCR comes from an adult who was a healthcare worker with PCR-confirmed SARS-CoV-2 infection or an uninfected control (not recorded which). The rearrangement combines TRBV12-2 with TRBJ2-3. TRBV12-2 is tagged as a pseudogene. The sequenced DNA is TGTGCAAGTCGCTCGTTCCTCATTATGACGCAGTATTTT. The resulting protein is CASRSFLIMTQYF.